This T cell receptor beta chain emerged from a study of T cells in Graves' hyperthyroidism and ophthalmopathy. Among the patients, aged 18 to 65, hyperthyroidism was newly diagnosed and had lasted under 2 months. The study left out patients who had uncontrolled infection, other autoimmune disease, pregnancy or lactation. Fresh 10 ml peripheral blood yielded PBMCs. Amplification of TCR beta CDR3 regions was performed using RNA transcripts as template. First-round RT-PCR of the TCR CDR3 relied on the HTBI primer set. TCRdb reprocessed the multiplex PCR reads via MiXCR and lists one record per CDR3 protein. Of around 420,000 distinct CDR3 sequences listed, less than 20% are singletons. Study findings and constraints: The blood repertoire included most of the expanded thyroid clonotypes above 0.001.

Germline values: CDR1 SGHTA, CDR2 FQGNSA. The CDR3 extends over 13 amino acids. This clonotype was observed many times. Antigen unknown. One junction end does not reproduce the germline sequence, and a read error may be involved. V and J are TRBV7-2 and TRBJ1-1, with D unresolved. This clonotype originated in a woman between 18 and 30 years old with Graves' hyperthyroidism. Sequencing was performed on blood. CDR3 in DNA: TGTGCCAGCAGCATAGCGGACGGGGCTGAAGCTTTCTTT. Its translation: CASSIADGAEAFF.